This is a list of T cell receptor beta chains from one sample in a study of blood T cell repertoires in COVID-19. The data were produced by immunoSEQ multiplex PCR, yet TCRdb's version contains in-frame clones alone and is incomplete. Found here are just over 250,000 clones, about 90% of them singletons; the top ten hold 10%. The specimen was peripheral blood. The receptors were gathered from a woman in her sixties or seventies with COVID-19, enrolled during active disease. Each CDR3 is given without its conserved first and last residue. Each record gives: V gene, J gene, CDR3 protein.

V gene: TRBV4-3; J gene: TRBJ1-4; CDR3 protein: ASSPRTRNEKLF
V gene: TRBV5-1; J gene: TRBJ2-1; CDR3 protein: ASSLEGARAREQF
V gene: TRBV5-8; J gene: TRBJ2-7; CDR3 protein: ASSLALAGGSYEQY
V gene: TRBV28; J gene: TRBJ1-2; CDR3 protein: ASRLQGNRGYT
V gene: TRBV3-1/TRBV3-2; J gene: TRBJ2-7; CDR3 protein: ASSQVGSWYEQY
V gene: TRBV29-1; J gene: TRBJ1-1; CDR3 protein: SADRGGAYTEAF
V gene: TRBV12-3/TRBV12-4; J gene: TRBJ1-1; CDR3 protein: ASSLYRYTEAF
V gene: TRBV11-3; J gene: TRBJ2-4; CDR3 protein: ASSLGQVQNIQY
V gene: TRBV3-1/TRBV3-2; J gene: TRBJ1-2; CDR3 protein: ASSQGAITAGYT
V gene: TRBV6-4; J gene: TRBJ1-2; CDR3 protein: ASSVGQGAHSYGYT
V gene: TRBV27; J gene: TRBJ1-1; CDR3 protein: ASSLFRLTGGTEAF
V gene: TRBV7-8; J gene: TRBJ2-7; CDR3 protein: ASSDQLAGSYEQY
V gene: TRBV20-1; J gene: TRBJ2-3; CDR3 protein: SASLGARDTQY
V gene: TRBV20-1; J gene: TRBJ2-1; CDR3 protein: SARQAGEQF
V gene: TRBV11-3; J gene: TRBJ1-1; CDR3 protein: ASSLERDTEAF
V gene: TRBV28; J gene: TRBJ1-1; CDR3 protein: ASSSTGRSGAF
V gene: TRBV9; J gene: TRBJ1-1; CDR3 protein: ASSVSPDGRGFDQGEAF
V gene: TRBV25-1; J gene: TRBJ2-1; CDR3 protein: ASSEFRGTEGDEQF
V gene: TRBV5-8; J gene: TRBJ2-3; CDR3 protein: ASSLGREQGDTQY
V gene: TRBV7-3; J gene: TRBJ2-7; CDR3 protein: ASSSGTSGSIEQY
V gene: TRBV4-2; J gene: TRBJ2-1; CDR3 protein: ASSQGRRQTYNEQF
V gene: TRBV27; J gene: TRBJ1-6; CDR3 protein: ASRVGALFDNSPLH